This T cell receptor beta chain appears in the sequencing data of a study of beta chain features in type 1 diabetes. In the study overall: Investigators examined 107,917,701 sorted cells across all samples. Study-level findings and limits: Lower insertion and higher deletion counts appeared at VDJ junctions in type 1 diabetes patients. The similarity of naive, central memory and Treg TCRB repertoires appeared greater among patients than among healthy donors.

The sequenced template was cDNA made from the entire isolated RNA. Naive, central memory and regulatory T cell samples averaged roughly 3.5 million immunoSEQ reads each. The repertoire was sequenced with immunoSEQ multiplex PCR; TCRdb's copy has only in-frame clones and lacks some. The sample holds over 120,000 clones, 8% to 13% seen once. There are a few counts of this clone. Its antigen remains unknown. The trim removed 1 base at V and 2 bases at J, leaving 5 bases unmatched. CDR1 and CDR2 from the germline V gene are SGHDT and YYEEEE. The CDR3 consists of 15 residues. Sequencing used naive CD4+ T cells from blood. This TCR was recovered from a man in his late teens or twenties in good health. This sequence joins TRBV5-6 and TRBJ2-5, with 7 bases that match TRBD2. Here the CDR3 reads CASSLMSGRQETQYF. The CDR3 DNA reads TGTGCCAGCAGCTTGATGTCCGGGAGGCAAGAGACCCAGTACTTC.